A single sample gave rise to the 12 T cell receptor beta chains below, sequenced in a study of early T cells in non-severe SARS-CoV-2 infection. TCRdb analysed the 5' RACE reads with MiXCR anew, one entry per CDR3 protein. The sample yields some 57,000 distinct CDR3 sequences, more than 9.5% seen once. The sample comprised whole blood. These receptors came from an adult who was a healthcare worker with PCR-confirmed SARS-CoV-2 infection or an uninfected control (not recorded which).

This clonotype was observed once. The genes are TRBV7-6 and TRBJ2-1; TRBD2 aligns across 8 bases. This CDR3 spans 14 amino acids. J was trimmed by 8 bases and V by 11 bases; bases with no gene match: 14. Germline CDR1 reads SGHVS; CDR2 reads FNYEAQ. The CDR3 spells CAGRLRGGHDEQFF. The CDR3 coding sequence is TGTGCCGGCCGTTTACGGGGGGGCCACGATGAGCAGTTCTTC.

The chain is built from TRBV6-5 and TRBJ2-2; D gene uncertain. V gave up 1 base and J gave up 5 bases, with 11 bases separating them. This CDR3 contains 15 residues. The germline V gene encodes CDR1 MNHEY and CDR2 SVGAGI. In nucleotides, the CDR3 is TGTGCCAGCAGTTACTTACATAAGTTGACCGGGGAGCTGTTTTTT. Amino acid sequence: CASSYLHKLTGELFF.

This clonotype was seen once. V gene TRBV6-5 combines with J gene TRBJ1-2, with D possibly matching TRBD1 (5 bases). The CDR3 spans 16 residues. The V gene lost 2 bases and the J gene lost 5 bases, with 18 bases spanning the gap. CDR1 MNHEY and CDR2 SVGAGI come from the germline V gene. CDR3 residues: CASSYKAVWGQYGYTF. CDR3 sequence (DNA): TGTGCCAGCAGTTACAAAGCCGTCTGGGGCCAATATGGCTACACCTTC.

The V and J genes are TRBV18 and TRBJ2-4; 10 nucleotides align to TRBD1. The J segment lost 8 bases and the V segment lost 4 bases, leaving 14 bases of the junction unmatched. CDR1 KGHSH and CDR2 LQKENI come from the germline V gene. This CDR3 has 17 residues. The CDR3 coding sequence is TGTGCCAGCTCACGAGAAGCCGGGACAGGGGCTCTATACATTCAGTACTTC. This sequence encodes CASSREAGTGALYIQYF.

The chain's CDR3 is CASSLSGRNTIYF. The DNA of the CDR3 is TGTGCCAGCAGCTTAAGCGGCAGAAACACCATATATTTT. The chain links TRBV7-2 to TRBJ1-3; no reliable D call. Trimming took 2 bases from V and 5 from J, leaving 7 bases between them. Germline CDR1 SGHTA, CDR2 FQGNSA. The CDR3 consists of 13 residues.

The CDR3 bases are TGTGCCAGCAGCTTGGCGGATACCGGGGAGCTGTTTTTT. Its protein is CASSLADTGELFF. The genes are TRBV5-5 and TRBJ2-2; D gene uncertain. Looked up from germline, CDR1 is SGHKS and CDR2 is YYEKEE (reference sequence). CDR3 length: 13 residues. V was cut by 0 bases and J by 5 bases, with 5 bases left in between.

The J gene is TRBJ1-5, the V gene TRBV12-3 or TRBV12-4, with 11 bases that match TRBD1. J was trimmed by 7 bases and V by 6 bases; bases with no gene match: 5. This CDR3 has 14 amino acids. In nucleotides, the CDR3 is TGTGCCAGCAGGCTGGGACAGGGGGAACAGCCCCAGCATTTT. Encoded protein: CASRLGQGEQPQHF.

The genes are TRBV4-1 and TRBJ1-1, with D perhaps TRBD1 (5 bases). CDR3 length: 15 amino acids. Germline V gives CDR1 MGHRA, CDR2 YSYEKL. V gave up 4 bases and J gave up 2 bases, with 14 bases separating them. DNA for the CDR3: TGCGCCAGCAGCCGAGAGGCAGGGAGTAACACTGAAGCTTTCTTT. This gives the protein CASSREAGSNTEAFF.

Ten or more counts support this clonotype. The J gene is TRBJ2-3, the V gene TRBV5-1; weak D call: TRBD2 (6 bases). Germline-derived CDR1 and CDR2 are SGHRS and YFSETQ. The CDR3 runs to 15 residues. Trimming cost V 3 bases and J 9 bases, with 20 bases left between them. CDR3 in amino acids: CASSWGGAEAGTQYF. The CDR3, as DNA: TGCGCCAGCAGCTGGGGCGGGGCCGAGGCTGGAACGCAGTATTTT.

This clonotype was recorded a few times. The chain carries TRBV7-9 and TRBJ1-1; tentatively, D is TRBD1 (5 bases). The length of the CDR3 is 13 residues. Germline V gene sequence: CDR1 SEHNR, CDR2 FQNEAQ (reference sequence). Trimming removed 3 bases from V and 6 bases from J, with 11 bases in between. This CDR3 reads CASSFDRGAEAFF. The CDR3 DNA reads as TGTGCCAGCAGCTTTGACAGAGGGGCTGAAGCTTTCTTT. The whole variable domain, filled in from reference TRBV7-9 and TRBJ1-1, reads DTGVSQNPRHKITKRGQNVTFRCDPISEHNRLYWYRQTLGQGPEFLTYFQNEAQLEKSRLLSDRFSAERPKGSFSTLEIQRTEQGDSAMYLCASSFDRGAEAFFGQGTRLTVV.

This clonotype was detected a few times. The chain combines TRBV11-2 with TRBJ2-7, with TRBD1 matching over 9 bases. This CDR3 has 13 residues. From germline, CDR1 is SGHAT and CDR2 FQNNGV. The J segment lost 11 bases and the V segment lost 0 bases, leaving 5 bases of the junction unmatched. In DNA, the CDR3 is TGTGCCAGCAGCTTAGAAGGGGGACAGGGAAAGTACTTC. Amino acids: CASSLEGGQGKYF.

This clonotype was seen more than once but under ten times. The chain links TRBV6-5 to TRBJ1-1; a weak D match, TRBD1 (6 bases). The V and J ends lost 0 bases and 1 base respectively, with 6 bases between them. CDR3 size: 14 residues. CDR1 is MNHEY, CDR2 SVGAGI, per germline. The CDR3 region has the DNA TGTGCCAGCAGTTACTCGGACAGGAACACTGAAGCTTTCTTT. Amino acid sequence: CASSYSDRNTEAFF.